This entry is about one T cell receptor beta chain. The sample originates from a study of T cells in Graves' hyperthyroidism and ophthalmopathy. Study background: Peripheral blood draws took place at initial diagnosis, ahead of any treatment.

Trimming left V 4 bases short and J 7 bases short, with 19 bases between. The length of the CDR3 is 16 residues. Germline values: CDR1 MNHNS, CDR2 SASEGT. There were TCR beta CDR3 regions amplified from RNA transcripts. Carried out on the TCR CDR3, a first-round RT-PCR used the HTBI primer set. One entry per CDR3 protein, called by TCRdb with MiXCR from the multiplex PCR reads. The sample yields 250,000 to 300,000 distinct CDR3 sequences, less than 20% seen once. The source of the PBMCs was around 10 ml of fresh peripheral blood. The sequenced sample consisted of blood. The chain joins TRBV6-1 to TRBJ2-2; D might be TRBD2 (5 bases). This clonotype was sampled from a man aged 50-59 years with Graves' ophthalmopathy. CDR3 sequence (DNA): TGTGCCAGCAGTGGCCGGGATTTTAGCTTGATCGGGGAGCTGTTTTTT. The encoded protein is CASSGRDFSLIGELFF.